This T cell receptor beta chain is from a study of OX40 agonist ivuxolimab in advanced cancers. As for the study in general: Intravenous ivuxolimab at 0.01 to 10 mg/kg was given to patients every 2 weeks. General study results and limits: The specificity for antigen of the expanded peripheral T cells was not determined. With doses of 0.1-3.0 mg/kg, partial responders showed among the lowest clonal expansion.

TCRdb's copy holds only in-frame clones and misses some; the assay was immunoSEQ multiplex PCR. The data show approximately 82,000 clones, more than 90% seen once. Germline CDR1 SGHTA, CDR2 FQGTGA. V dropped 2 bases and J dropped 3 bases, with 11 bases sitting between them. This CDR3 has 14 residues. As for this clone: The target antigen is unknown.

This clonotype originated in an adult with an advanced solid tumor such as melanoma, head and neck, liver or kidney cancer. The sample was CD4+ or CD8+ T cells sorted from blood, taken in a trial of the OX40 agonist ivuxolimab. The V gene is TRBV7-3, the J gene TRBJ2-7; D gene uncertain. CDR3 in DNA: TGTGCCAGCAGCTTATACGACGGTAGCTACGAGCAGTACTTC. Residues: CASSLYDGSYEQYF.